This TCR beta chain was obtained from a study of blood T cell repertoires in COVID-19. About the study: The United States, Italy and Spain were the sources of the acute and convalescent COVID-19 samples.

V lost 4 bases and J lost 5, with 6 bases in between. The germline gives CDR1 KGHSH, CDR2 LQKENI. CDR3 length: 13 amino acids. Assay: immunoSEQ multiplex PCR; the TCRdb copy retains only in-frame clones and omits some. The sample records over 350,000 clones, approximately 90% being singletons. Individuals drawn from 20 to 25 US areas were about 18 to 95 years old. Before being deemed recovered, Cohort 3 donors had two negative PCRs, clearance, or symptom resolution. The origin of this receptor is a young woman who had recovered from COVID-19. V is TRBV18 and J is TRBJ1-6; D is uncertain. Sequenced sample: PBMCs or T cells enriched from blood (not recorded which). CDR3 nucleotide sequence: TGTGCCAGCTCACAATCCGATAATTCACCCCTCCACTTT. It encodes CASSQSDNSPLHF.